The 9 T cell receptor beta chains in this list originate from one sample, sequenced in a study of blood T cell repertoires in COVID-19. Sequencing used immunoSEQ multiplex PCR; TCRdb keeps in-frame clones, though not all of them. The sample shows approximately 290,000 clones, roughly 88% of them seen only once. The sample comprised peripheral blood. These receptors all come from a human donor with COVID-19, enrolled during active disease. The donor label of this sample is uncertain.

The rearrangement uses TRBV10-3 and TRBJ2-2, with D possibly matching TRBD2 (6 bases). The CDR3 runs 14 residues. Between the trimmed V and J ends, which lost 6 bases and 0 bases, there was a span of 8 bases. The germline CDR1 and CDR2 sequences are ENHRY and SYGVKD. The CDR3 protein is CAISGGANTGELFF. The CDR3 nucleotides read TGTGCCATCAGCGGCGGGGCGAACACCGGGGAGCTGTTTTTT.

The V and J genes are TRBV29-1 and TRBJ1-5, with D hard to call. This CDR3 is 13 amino acids long. Germline loops: CDR1 SQVTM, CDR2 ANQGSEA. The V gene lost 6 bases and the J gene lost 5 bases, with 14 bases spanning the gap. The CDR3 protein is CSVAAEEYQPQHF. CDR3 in DNA: TGCAGCGTCGCGGCAGAGGAATATCAGCCCCAGCATTTT.

The chain carries TRBV29-1 and TRBJ1-1; 8 bases agree with TRBD1. This CDR3 contains 13 residues. Trimming took 6 bases from V and 4 from J; bases not matched to a gene: 7. From germline, CDR1 is SQVTM and CDR2 ANQGSEA. CDR3 DNA: TGCAGCGTATCGACAGGGGATGCCACTGAAGCTTTCTTT. Encoded protein: CSVSTGDATEAFF.

This clone was recorded a few times. The chain combines TRBV3-1 (or the pseudogene TRBV3-2) with TRBJ1-5; D possibly corresponds to TRBD1 (5 bases). CDR1 is LGHDT, CDR2 YNNKEL, per germline (reference sequence). Trimming pared 8 bases from V and 2 bases from J, leaving 10 bases between. The CDR3 is 13 amino acids. The CDR3 DNA follows: TGTGCCAGCGCACAGGACCGCAATCAGCCCCAGCATTTT. It codes for CASAQDRNQPQHF.

The rearrangement joins TRBV25-1 to TRBJ1-2, with a weak D call TRBD1 (5 bases). The length of the CDR3 is 13 residues. Trimming took off 5 bases at V and 5 bases at J, with 12 bases between the two ends. CDR1 and CDR2 from the germline V gene are MGHDK and SYGVNS. The CDR3 is CASSNTGKYGYTF. CDR3 nucleotide sequence: TGTGCCAGCAGTAATACAGGAAAATATGGCTACACCTTC.

The chain uses TRBV18 and TRBJ2-1; 7 bases agree with TRBD2. J gave up 9 bases and V 2 bases, and 13 bases lay outside the gene matches. The CDR3 runs 16 residues. The V gene's germline CDR1 is KGHSH and CDR2 LQKENI. The CDR3 nucleotides read TGTGCCAGCTCACCAGGTGGGAGGGCAGGAGGAAGTGAGCAGTTCTTC. This encodes CASSPGGRAGGSEQFF.

This chain uses TRBV5-6 with TRBJ2-1; 11 bases match TRBD1. Germline CDR1 and CDR2: SGHDT and YYEEEE. The CDR3 length is 16 residues. Trimming took 3 bases from V and 3 from J; bases not matched to a gene: 5. CDR3 amino acids: CASSYAGTGGYNEQFF. DNA of the CDR3: TGTGCCAGCAGCTACGCCGGGACAGGGGGCTACAATGAGCAGTTCTTC.

The rearrangement uses TRBV20-1 and TRBJ2-2; 11 bases align to TRBD2. The CDR3 covers 16 residues. Trimming removed 3 bases from V and 5 bases from J; junction bases left unmatched: 8. The germline V gene has CDR1 DFQATT and CDR2 SNEGSKA (reference sequence). CDR3 amino acids: CSASPSGRLGTGELFF. The CDR3 bases are TGCAGTGCTAGTCCTAGCGGGAGGTTGGGGACCGGGGAGCTGTTTTTT.

The rearrangement joins TRBV15 to TRBJ2-7, with D maybe TRBD2 (6 bases). V dropped 1 base and J dropped 6 bases, with 16 bases sitting between them. This CDR3 spans 15 amino acids. CDR1 LNHNV and CDR2 YYDKDF come from the germline V gene (reference sequence). CDR3 amino acids: CATSRVQGGLGEQYF. The CDR3 bases are TGTGCCACCAGCAGAGTTCAGGGAGGCCTTGGCGAGCAGTACTTC.